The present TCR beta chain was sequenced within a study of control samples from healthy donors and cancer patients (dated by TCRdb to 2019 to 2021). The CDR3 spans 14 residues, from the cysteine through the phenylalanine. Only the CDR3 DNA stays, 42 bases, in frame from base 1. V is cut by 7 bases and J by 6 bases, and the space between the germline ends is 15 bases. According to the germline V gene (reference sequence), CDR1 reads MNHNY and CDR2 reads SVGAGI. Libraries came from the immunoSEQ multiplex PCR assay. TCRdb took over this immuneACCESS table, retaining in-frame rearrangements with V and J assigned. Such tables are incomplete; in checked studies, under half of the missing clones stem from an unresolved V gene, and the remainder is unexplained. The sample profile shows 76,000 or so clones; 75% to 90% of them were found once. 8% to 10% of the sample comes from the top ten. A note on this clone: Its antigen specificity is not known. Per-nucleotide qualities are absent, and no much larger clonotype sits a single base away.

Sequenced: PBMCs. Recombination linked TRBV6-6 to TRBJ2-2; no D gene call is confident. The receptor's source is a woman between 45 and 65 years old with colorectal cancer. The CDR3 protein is CASIRDISAGELFF. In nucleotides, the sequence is TGTGCCAGCATCCGAGACATTTCCGCCGGGGAGCTGTTTTTT.